This entry is about one T cell receptor (beta chain). Its matching antigen is unknown. This entry comes from a study of response to subunit inactivated influenza vaccine. One entry per CDR3 protein results from TCRdb running MiXCR on the RT-PCR reads. The sample shows approximately 170,000 distinct CDR3 sequences, approximately 12% of them seen only once. Whole-study results and caveats: The authors suggested that every seasonal influenza vaccination recruits few new T cells.

The CDR3 is 17 amino acids. The germline V gene encodes CDR1 LNHDA and CDR2 SQIVND (reference sequence). Trimming at V came to 3 bases and at J to 3 bases, leaving 8 bases not matched to a gene. This sample was shared with a second study, whose subject was T cells expressing NK-cell markers. That source reports: UMIs accompanied the 5'RACE template switching by which TCR beta cDNA was made. The study sequenced eight donors, seven HCMV-seropositive and one seronegative. With an anti-gamma-delta TCR antibody, sorting in several experiments was kept to alpha-beta TCR T cells. Evidence did not settle whether expanded NKG2C+ T cell clones targeted HCMV.

The clonotype originates from a man between 45 and 60 years old who received an inactivated influenza vaccine. The chain couples TRBV19 to TRBJ2-1; 10 bases line up with TRBD2. Source: CD8+ T cells sorted from PBMCs, taken about 13 days after vaccination. The CDR3 is CASSMASGSYGYNEQFF. The CDR3 DNA reads as TGTGCCAGTAGTATGGCTAGCGGGAGTTACGGCTACAATGAGCAGTTCTTC.